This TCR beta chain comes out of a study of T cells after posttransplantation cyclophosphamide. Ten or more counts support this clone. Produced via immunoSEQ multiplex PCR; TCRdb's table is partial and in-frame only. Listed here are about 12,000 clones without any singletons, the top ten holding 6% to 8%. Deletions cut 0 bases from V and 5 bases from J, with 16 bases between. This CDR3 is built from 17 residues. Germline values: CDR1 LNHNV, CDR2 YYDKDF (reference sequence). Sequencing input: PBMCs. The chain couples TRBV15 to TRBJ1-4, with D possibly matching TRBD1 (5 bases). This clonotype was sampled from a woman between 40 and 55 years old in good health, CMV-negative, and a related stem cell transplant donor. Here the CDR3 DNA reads TGTGCCACCAGCAGAGATCGGGTTAGAGGGGTGAATGAAAAACTGTTTTTT. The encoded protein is CATSRDRVRGVNEKLFF.